This is a list of T cell receptor beta chains from one sample in a study of PD-1 blockade in classical Hodgkin lymphoma. Data came from immunoSEQ multiplex PCR; TCRdb stores just in-frame clones and leaves some out. The data contain about 44,000 clones, 60% to 75% of them singletons. This material consisted of peripheral blood mononuclear cells (PBMCs), taken before the fourth cycle of nivolumab. The receptors come from a human donor with classical Hodgkin lymphoma. Each CDR3 is given with its conserved first and last residue. The order of the fields is D gene, CDR3 length, V gene, J gene, clone size, CDR3 DNA, CDR3 protein. A D gene is named only where the DNA matches it firmly. Only some rows state a clone size, as once, few, many or a class for expanded clones.

d_call: TRBD1; cdr3_length: 15; v_call: TRBV7-9; j_call: TRBJ1-1; clone_size: .; cdr3_nt: TGTGCCAGCAGCTTGGGGACAGGGTCGAACACTGAAGCTTTCTTT; cdr3_aa: CASSLGTGSNTEAFF
d_call: TRBD1; cdr3_length: 15; v_call: TRBV28; j_call: TRBJ2-5; clone_size: few; cdr3_nt: TGTGCCAGCAGTTTGGGGGCAGGGGGCAGGGAGACCCAGTACTTC; cdr3_aa: CASSLGAGGRETQYF
d_call: .; cdr3_length: 12; v_call: TRBV30; j_call: TRBJ1-2; clone_size: few; cdr3_nt: TGTGCCTGGAGTCAGAACAGGGAAGGCTACACCTTC; cdr3_aa: CAWSQNREGYTF
d_call: TRBD1; cdr3_length: 14; v_call: TRBV5-1; j_call: TRBJ1-1; clone_size: once; cdr3_nt: TGCGCCAGCAGGAGACAGGGGATGGACACTGAAGCTTTCTTT; cdr3_aa: CASRRQGMDTEAFF
d_call: TRBD1; cdr3_length: 15; v_call: TRBV5-1; j_call: TRBJ2-7; clone_size: few; cdr3_nt: TGCGCCAGCAGCTCATCCGGGACAGGGGGATACGAGCAGTACTTC; cdr3_aa: CASSSSGTGGYEQYF
d_call: .; cdr3_length: 13; v_call: TRBV4-3; j_call: TRBJ1-5; clone_size: .; cdr3_nt: TGCGCCAGCAGCCAAGAGCGTAGGCAGCCCCAGCATTTT; cdr3_aa: CASSQERRQPQHF
d_call: .; cdr3_length: 15; v_call: TRBV11-3; j_call: TRBJ2-7; clone_size: .; cdr3_nt: TGTGCCAGCAGCGTAGGGGCGGAAGCCCCCTACGAGCAGTACTTC; cdr3_aa: CASSVGAEAPYEQYF
d_call: .; cdr3_length: 15; v_call: TRBV15; j_call: TRBJ1-5; clone_size: .; cdr3_nt: TGTGCCACCAGCAGAGATCGCGCTAGCAATCAGCCCCAGCATTTT; cdr3_aa: CATSRDRASNQPQHF
d_call: .; cdr3_length: 15; v_call: TRBV4-2; j_call: TRBJ2-7; clone_size: few; cdr3_nt: TGTGCCAGCAGCCAAGAGCGTATCTCCGGCGGCGAGCAGTACTTC; cdr3_aa: CASSQERISGGEQYF
d_call: .; cdr3_length: 16; v_call: TRBV15; j_call: TRBJ2-5; clone_size: few; cdr3_nt: TGTGCCACCAGCGCGCCCGGGACAAACTACCAAGAGACCCAGTACTTC; cdr3_aa: CATSAPGTNYQETQYF
d_call: .; cdr3_length: 15; v_call: TRBV11-2; j_call: TRBJ2-7; clone_size: .; cdr3_nt: TGTGCCAGCAGCCCGCGGCAGGGGGGGGGTTACGAGCAGTACTTC; cdr3_aa: CASSPRQGGGYEQYF
d_call: TRBD2; cdr3_length: 16; v_call: TRBV28; j_call: TRBJ2-3; clone_size: once; cdr3_nt: TGTGCCAGCAGTGGGAGACTAGCGGGAGGAGTTGATACGCAGTATTTT; cdr3_aa: CASSGRLAGGVDTQYF
d_call: .; cdr3_length: 14; v_call: TRBV5-1; j_call: TRBJ1-4; clone_size: .; cdr3_nt: TGCGCCAGCAGTGAGAGAGGGAATAATGAAAAACTGTTTTTT; cdr3_aa: CASSERGNNEKLFF
d_call: .; cdr3_length: 12; v_call: TRBV7-2; j_call: TRBJ1-1; clone_size: .; cdr3_nt: TGTGCCAGAGGTGAGGGGAACACTGAAGCTTTCTTT; cdr3_aa: CARGEGNTEAFF
d_call: TRBD2; cdr3_length: 17; v_call: TRBV7-2; j_call: TRBJ2-3; clone_size: few; cdr3_nt: TGTGCCAGCAGCTTAGGGGATAGCGGGAGATTTCCAGATACGCAGTATTTT; cdr3_aa: CASSLGDSGRFPDTQYF
d_call: .; cdr3_length: 16; v_call: TRBV11-2; j_call: TRBJ2-7; clone_size: .; cdr3_nt: TGTGCCAGCAGCTTAGATAGGTGGGGCAATCCCTACGAGCAGTACTTC; cdr3_aa: CASSLDRWGNPYEQYF
d_call: .; cdr3_length: 15; v_call: TRBV5-6; j_call: TRBJ2-6; clone_size: .; cdr3_nt: TGTGCCAGCAGCTTGGGGAGCTCTGGGGCCAACGTCCTGACTTTC; cdr3_aa: CASSLGSSGANVLTF
d_call: TRBD1; cdr3_length: 16; v_call: TRBV5-8; j_call: TRBJ2-1; clone_size: .; cdr3_nt: TGTGCCAGCAGCTTAGGGACAGGGGGCGTAGGCAATGAGCAGTTCTTC; cdr3_aa: CASSLGTGGVGNEQFF
d_call: .; cdr3_length: 16; v_call: TRBV7-2; j_call: TRBJ2-4; clone_size: .; cdr3_nt: TGTGCCAGCAGCTTAGAGCAGCTCATAGCCAAAAACATTCAGTACTTC; cdr3_aa: CASSLEQLIAKNIQYF
d_call: TRBD1; cdr3_length: 16; v_call: TRBV15; j_call: TRBJ1-5; clone_size: .; cdr3_nt: TGTGCCACCAGCAGAGGAGCCGGGACAGGGTACGAGCCCCAGCATTTT; cdr3_aa: CATSRGAGTGYEPQHF
d_call: .; cdr3_length: 14; v_call: TRBV28; j_call: TRBJ1-2; clone_size: .; cdr3_nt: TGTGCCAGCAGCTCCTGGGACGGCATCTATGGCTACACCTTC; cdr3_aa: CASSSWDGIYGYTF
d_call: .; cdr3_length: 13; v_call: TRBV6-1; j_call: TRBJ1-1; clone_size: .; cdr3_nt: TGTGCCAGCAGTGGCAGGTTGAACACTGAAGCTTTCTTT; cdr3_aa: CASSGRLNTEAFF
d_call: .; cdr3_length: 16; v_call: TRBV6-5; j_call: TRBJ2-1; clone_size: once; cdr3_nt: TGTGCCAGCAGTTCCCGAACGGTGAGCTCCTACAATGAGCAGTTCTTC; cdr3_aa: CASSSRTVSSYNEQFF
d_call: .; cdr3_length: 13; v_call: TRBV25-1; j_call: TRBJ2-5; clone_size: .; cdr3_nt: TGTGCCAGCAGTCAGGACCCGGAGAGGGCCCAGTACTTC; cdr3_aa: CASSQDPERAQYF
d_call: TRBD2; cdr3_length: 15; v_call: TRBV19; j_call: TRBJ2-6; clone_size: few; cdr3_nt: TGTGCCAGTGGGGGACTAGATGCTGGGGCCAACGTCCTGACTTTC; cdr3_aa: CASGGLDAGANVLTF
d_call: TRBD1; cdr3_length: 16; v_call: TRBV6-5; j_call: TRBJ1-2; clone_size: .; cdr3_nt: TGTGCCAGCAGTTCCCCCGGCCTACAGGGGGGCTATGGCTACACCTTC; cdr3_aa: CASSSPGLQGGYGYTF
d_call: .; cdr3_length: 14; v_call: TRBV30; j_call: TRBJ2-1; clone_size: once; cdr3_nt: TGTGCCACCAACCGGGCCAGCTCCTACAATGAGCAGTTCTTC; cdr3_aa: CATNRASSYNEQFF
d_call: .; cdr3_length: 13; v_call: TRBV30; j_call: TRBJ2-3; clone_size: .; cdr3_nt: TGTGCCTGGAGTGGACGGAGCACAGATACGCAGTATTTT; cdr3_aa: CAWSGRSTDTQYF
d_call: TRBD1; cdr3_length: 14; v_call: TRBV5-6; j_call: TRBJ2-7; clone_size: .; cdr3_nt: TGTGCCAGCAGCGAACAGGGGTACTCCTACGAGCAGTACTTC; cdr3_aa: CASSEQGYSYEQYF
d_call: .; cdr3_length: 15; v_call: TRBV10-3; j_call: TRBJ1-1; clone_size: .; cdr3_nt: TGTGCCATCAGTGCGAAGACAGGCCGGAACACTGAAGCTTTCTTT; cdr3_aa: CAISAKTGRNTEAFF
d_call: .; cdr3_length: 12; v_call: TRBV28; j_call: TRBJ2-5; clone_size: few; cdr3_nt: TGTGCCAGCAGTTTAAGGAGATGGACCCAGTACTTC; cdr3_aa: CASSLRRWTQYF
d_call: TRBD1; cdr3_length: 14; v_call: TRBV7-2; j_call: TRBJ1-1; clone_size: .; cdr3_nt: TGTGCCAGCAGCTTCGCACAGGGGCAGACTGAAGCTTTCTTT; cdr3_aa: CASSFAQGQTEAFF
d_call: .; cdr3_length: 12; v_call: TRBV2; j_call: TRBJ2-7; clone_size: .; cdr3_nt: TGTGCCAGCCACGCAGAGCCCTACGAGCAGTACTTC; cdr3_aa: CASHAEPYEQYF